This TCR beta chain was recorded in a study of blood T cell repertoires in COVID-19. CDR1 and CDR2 (germline): DFQATT, SNEGSKA (reference sequence). The CDR3 consists of 11 residues. V was shortened by 5 bases and J by 5 bases, with 7 bases between the two germline ends. Original handling: Amplifying reference gene primers gave estimates of nucleated cell counts. Produced via immunoSEQ multiplex PCR; TCRdb's table is partial and in-frame only. V and J calls plus clone size are reproduced from that table; the DNA served to infer D and trimming. The data show fewer than 100,000 clones, 70% to 90% seen once.

The sequence was obtained from an elderly man in a cohort sampled during active COVID-19. The chain recombines TRBV20-1 with TRBJ2-1; D unclear. The sample taken for sequencing was peripheral blood. The chain's CDR3 is CSAAKHNEQFF. The DNA for the CDR3 is TGCAGTGCTGCTAAACACAATGAGCAGTTCTTC.